The subject of this entry is one T cell receptor beta chain. Its target is not known. All patients experienced relapse after autologous stem cell transplantation, and brentuximab vedotin exposure was variable. Negative selection with magnetic separation was used to purify CD4+ T cells from thawed PBMCs. Clones were read by immunoSEQ multiplex PCR, and TCRdb kept only the in-frame ones, dropping some. The repertoire has about 27,000 clones, 60% to 85% of them found once; the top ten carry less than 2.5%. The sample is drawn from a study of PD-1 blockade in classical Hodgkin lymphoma. Study-level points and caveats: Reasons behind the repertoire differences stay unclear, perhaps disease activity or earlier therapy. The study reported lower baseline TCR diversity in newly diagnosed patients than in healthy donors. Individuals initiating nivolumab under 1 year after ASCT were excluded. Lower baseline TCR diversity marked trial partial responders and progressors.

The J segment lost 2 bases and the V segment lost 5 bases, leaving 1 base of the junction unmatched. The CDR3 sequence is 13 residues long. CDR1 MNHEY and CDR2 SVGAGI come from the germline V gene. The sequence was obtained from a human donor with classical Hodgkin lymphoma. J is TRBJ1-2 and V is TRBV6-5, with 8 bases that match TRBD1. Sequenced here: CD4+ T cells from blood, sampled at baseline. This chain's CDR3 is CASSRQGNYGYTF. In DNA, the CDR3 is TGTGCCAGCAGTCGACAGGGGAACTATGGCTACACCTTC.